These T cell receptor beta chains were read from a single sample in a study of T cell responses to AZD1222 COVID-19 vaccine. Method: immunoSEQ multiplex PCR; TCRdb's copy keeps in-frame clones and lacks some. Among some 90,000 clones listed, around 86% were seen once. The material was peripheral blood, obtained on day 0 of AZD1222 vaccination. These TCRs come from an adult in good health. The CDR3 runs from the conserved cysteine through the conserved F or W. The D gene is left open where the match is weak. Some rows mark clone size as missing; the rest say once, few, many or name a class of expanded clone.

abundance	v_gene	j_gene	d_gene	CDR3aa	CDR3nt
-	TRBV29-1	TRBJ2-1	-	CSVRYYNEQFF	TGCAGCGTTCGATACTACAATGAGCAGTTCTTC
-	TRBV28	TRBJ1-2	TRBD1	CASSLQGYYGYTF	TGTGCCAGCAGCCTACAGGGGTACTATGGCTACACCTTC
few	TRBV27	TRBJ2-5	TRBD2	CASSLAGGGWTQYF	TGTGCCAGCAGTCTCGCGGGGGGCGGTTGGACCCAGTACTTC
-	TRBV2	TRBJ2-1	TRBD1	CASGQDGLNEQFF	TGTGCCAGCGGACAGGATGGGCTCAATGAGCAGTTCTTC
-	TRBV6-5	TRBJ1-1	-	CASSVWVNTEAFF	TGTGCCAGCAGCGTTTGGGTAAACACTGAAGCTTTCTTT
few	TRBV9	TRBJ1-1	-	CASSDPGHSATEAFF	TGTGCCAGCAGCGATCCGGGACACTCGGCCACTGAAGCTTTCTTT
-	TRBV13	TRBJ2-7	TRBD2	CASSLTLAAYEQYF	TGTGCCAGCAGCTTAACCCTAGCGGCCTACGAGCAGTACTTC
-	TRBV4-3	TRBJ1-1	TRBD1	CASSQEWRRGATEAFF	TGCGCCAGCAGCCAAGAATGGCGCAGGGGGGCCACTGAAGCTTTCTTT
-	TRBV6-2/TRBV6-3	TRBJ1-1	-	CASSYSIPGMNTEAFF	TGTGCCAGCAGTTACTCGATTCCAGGGATGAACACTGAAGCTTTCTTT
-	TRBV28	TRBJ1-3	TRBD1	CASSSQGALENTIYF	TGTGCCAGCAGCTCCCAGGGGGCGCTAGAAAACACCATATATTTT